The entry below gives a single T cell receptor (beta chain) sequence along with its context. Participants' own reports of clinical history determined their cohort assignment. It was within 2 weeks before study entry that exposed participants met a COVID-19 case. Profiling relied on immunoSEQ multiplex PCR, and the TCRdb table lists in-frame clones only, not all of them. The data show some 290,000 clones, roughly 90% seen once. These data originate in a study of blood T cell repertoires in COVID-19. Study overall: Sample material is recorded as cDNA or gDNA derived from T cells, B-cell-depleted T cells, or PBMCs.

Germline assignment: CDR1 SGHVS and CDR2 FQNEAQ. The V end lost 2 bases, the J end lost 10 bases, and 17 bases lay between the germline ends. The CDR3 covers 14 residues. The sequence was collected from a woman younger than 45 who had been exposed to COVID-19. The chain joins TRBV7-8 to TRBJ1-1, with TRBD1 as a possible D gene (6 bases). The specimen sequenced was PBMCs or T cells enriched from blood (not recorded which). The CDR3 sequence is CASSLLGQSRGAFF. CDR3 DNA sequence: TGTGCCAGCAGCTTACTCGGACAGTCCCGGGGAGCTTTCTTT. The variable domain in full, with the rest retrieved from reference TRBV7-8 and TRBJ1-1, is GAGVSQSPRYKVAKRGQDVALRCDPISGHVSLFWYQQALGQGPEFLTYFQNEAQLDKSGLPSDRFFAERPEGSVSTLKIQRTQQEDSAVYLCASSLLGQSRGAFFGQGTRLTVV.